This passage covers 3 T cell receptor beta chains from one sample sequenced in a study of blood T cells in healthy people across ages. Alongside a J-beta primer mix, a sample-barcoded 5' primer served in a second PCR lasting about 6 to 12 cycles. One entry per CDR3 protein results from TCRdb running MiXCR on the 5' RACE reads. This sample has some 900,000 distinct CDR3 sequences, with roughly 48% found just once. Sequencing was performed on blood. These TCRs come from a man between 25 and 39 years old in good health.

The gene calls are TRBV25-1 and TRBJ1-2; 8 nucleotides match TRBD1. After removal of 2 bases from V and 3 bases from J, the junction contained 5 bases not matched to a gene. Germline V gives CDR1 MGHDK, CDR2 SYGVNS. CDR3 length: 15 amino acids. The CDR3 nucleotides read TGTGCCAGCAGTGAACCGACAGGGGCGGACTATGGCTACACCTTC. It encodes CASSEPTGADYGYTF.

This clonotype showed up just a few times. The chain has TRBV5-5 and TRBJ2-7, with D hard to call. In germline, CDR1 is SGHKS, CDR2 YYEKEE (reference sequence). This CDR3 contains 12 residues. V lost 4 bases to trimming and J lost 5 bases, with 10 bases between them. Here the CDR3 DNA reads TGTGCCAGCAGCCCGTTGTTGGACGAGCAGTACTTC. As protein: CASSPLLDEQYF.

A few counts support this clonotype. The chain employs TRBV7-9 and TRBJ1-2; the match to TRBD1 covers 7 bases. J was trimmed by 7 bases and V by 5 bases; bases with no gene match: 13. Germline CDR1 SEHNR, CDR2 FQNEAQ (reference sequence). This CDR3 region has 15 residues. CDR3 bases: TGTGCCAGCAGCCGACCAGACAGGGAGGCGAGTGGCTACACCTTC. This encodes CASSRPDREASGYTF.